This T cell receptor (beta chain) was documented in a study of monozygotic twins with inflammatory bowel disease (dated by TCRdb to between 2018 and 2021). Regarding the complete study: The full study comprised some 30 monozygotic twin pairs: nine German pairs (four IBD-concordant, five IBD-discordant) and 19 IBD-discordant Danish pairs. The search for disease-associated traits relied mainly on comparing, within discordant pairs, IBD patients with their genetically identical healthy co-twins. Each individual had, on average, about 151 000 unique TCRalpha sequences and 181 000 unique TCRbeta sequences available for analysis. General conclusions and limits of the study: The analysis was unable to tell different T cell subtypes apart. IBD patients shared fewer clonotypes with other individuals than healthy twins did, most markedly in patients showing signs of disease activity. The results gave no support for a single strong signal or clonotype linked to IBD. Differing immunosuppressive treatments among patients may have added background noise and inter-individual variability to the repertoires. A decrease in TCRbeta repertoire diversity, as measured by inverse Simpson index, was observed in IBD patients compared with their healthy co-twins. No difference in repertoire similarity was observed between concordant and discordant twins, possibly owing to limited statistical power.

An approximately 2.5 ml peripheral blood sample was drawn into PAXgene tubes per donor and stored at -80°C. Without any T cell sorting, total RNA was extracted from whole blood using the PAXgene blood miRNA kit on an automated QIAcube. Peripheral blood from monozygotic twin pairs, either concordant or discordant for inflammatory bowel disease, underwent deep TCRalpha and TCRbeta repertoire profiling that used unique molecular barcoding. Smoking habits were recorded for all twin pairs, and individuals were classified as current, former or never smokers. Remarks on this clonotype: This clone's antigen is unknown.

To prepare the library, 5' RACE was applied. Preparation of each TCR library used about 3,200 ng of total RNA. cDNA was synthesized with SMARTScribe reverse transcriptase in eight separate reactions per sample. Unique molecular identifiers containing a 6-nucleotide sample barcode were introduced through template switching during cDNA synthesis. TCRalpha and TCRbeta cDNA was amplified by two nested PCRs of approximately 17 and 9 cycles, with bead purification after each PCR. Before amplification, cDNA was treated with uracil DNA-glycosylase and purified using the QIAquick PCR purification kit. The second PCR was the step at which Illumina TruSeq-compatible adapters and sample-specific barcodes were added. TapeStation and Qubit were used to check library quality and concentration, and around 4.7 ng of each library was pooled. Sequencing of pooled libraries was carried out on an Illumina HiSeq2500 single-index Rapid Run using 2 x 100 bp reads and custom sequencing primers. In the paper's pipeline: UMI-based consensus assembly with MiGEC version 1.2.6 was used to correct PCR and sequencing errors. MiXCR version 2.1.1 handled V(D)J alignment, clonotype assembly and CDR3 extraction. Normalisation of gene usage, clonotype sharing and MAIT/NKT TCR abundance was achieved by analysing the top 1000, 10 000 and 20 000 clonotypes per sample. After downsampling to 27 000 UMIs, diversity was calculated as the inverse Simpson index using the vegan R package. Paired Mann-Whitney U tests were applied to discordant twin pairs, with Benjamini-Hochberg correction for multiple testing. Following TCRdb reprocessing, every CDR3 protein sequence forms one entry, and DNA is not provided. For this entry, the V and J calls and clone size follow TCRdb and not the study's own pipeline. The table for this sample records 350,000 to 550,000 distinct CDR3 sequences. The ten top clones hold more than 2% of the sample.

Input material: blood. The clonotype comes from a human donor with ulcerative colitis or Crohn's disease, or a healthy co-twin of an affected twin (not recorded which).

Here the CDR3 is given as CSARDSTVSGGRNEQFF. The chain uses TRBV20-1 and TRBJ2-1; TCRdb's assignment of TRBD2 cannot be checked, as there is no DNA. CDR1 and CDR2, looked up from the germline V gene (reference sequence), are DFQATT and SNEGSKA. Including cysteine and phenylalanine, the CDR3 has 17 amino acids. No coding sequence is recorded.